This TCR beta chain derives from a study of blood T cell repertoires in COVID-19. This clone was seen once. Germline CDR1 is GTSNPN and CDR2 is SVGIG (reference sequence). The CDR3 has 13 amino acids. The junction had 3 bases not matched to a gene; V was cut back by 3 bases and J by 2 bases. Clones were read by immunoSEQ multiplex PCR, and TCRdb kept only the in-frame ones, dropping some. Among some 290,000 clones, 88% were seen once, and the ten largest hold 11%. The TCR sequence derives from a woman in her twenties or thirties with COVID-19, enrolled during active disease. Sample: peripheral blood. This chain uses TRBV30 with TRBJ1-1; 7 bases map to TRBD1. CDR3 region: CAWRQGHNTEAFF. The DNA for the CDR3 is TGTGCCTGGAGACAGGGGCACAACACTGAAGCTTTCTTT.